Included here is one TCR beta chain sequence, with context. At one end the junction does not follow the germline gene, possibly because of a read error. A second PCR of about 7 to 11 cycles used a sample-barcoded 5' primer and a J-beta primer mix. TCRdb processed the 5' RACE reads anew with MiXCR; each CDR3 protein has one entry. Of roughly 2 million distinct CDR3 sequences in the sample, about 49% were seen once. There are 12 residues in the CDR3. Germline V lookup: CDR1 MGHRA, CDR2 YSYEKL. Every donor contributed around 10 milliliters of peripheral blood by blood draw. This record belongs to a study of blood T cells in healthy people across ages.

The gene calls are TRBV4-1 and TRBJ2-7; D may be TRBD2 (5 bases). Sequences were obtained from blood. The TCR comes from a woman aged 40 to 55 in good health. The CDR3 nucleotides read TGCGCCGGCAGCCAAGGACTCTACGAGCAGTACTTC. Its protein is CAGSQGLYEQYF.